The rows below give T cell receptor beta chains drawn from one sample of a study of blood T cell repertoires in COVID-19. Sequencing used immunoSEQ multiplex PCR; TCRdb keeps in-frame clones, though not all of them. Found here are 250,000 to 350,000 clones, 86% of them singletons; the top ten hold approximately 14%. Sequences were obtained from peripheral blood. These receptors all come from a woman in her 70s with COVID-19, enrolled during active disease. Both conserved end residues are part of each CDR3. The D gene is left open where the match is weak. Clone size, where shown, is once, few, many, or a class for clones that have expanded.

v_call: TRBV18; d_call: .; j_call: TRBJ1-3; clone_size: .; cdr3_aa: CASSLAAGNTIYF; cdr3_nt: TGTGCCAGCTCATTGGCGGCTGGAAACACCATATATTTT
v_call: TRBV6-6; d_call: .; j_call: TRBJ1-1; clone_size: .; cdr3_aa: CASSSTDREAFF; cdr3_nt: TGTGCCAGCAGTTCAACCGACAGGGAAGCTTTCTTT
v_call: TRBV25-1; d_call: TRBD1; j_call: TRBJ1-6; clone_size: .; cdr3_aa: CASSESGTGERPLHF; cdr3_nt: TGTGCCAGCAGTGAATCCGGGACAGGGGAGAGGCCCCTCCACTTT
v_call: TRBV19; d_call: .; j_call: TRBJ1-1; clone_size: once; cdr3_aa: CASSIPTFTEAFF; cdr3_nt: TGTGCCAGCTCAATACCGACATTCACTGAAGCTTTCTTT
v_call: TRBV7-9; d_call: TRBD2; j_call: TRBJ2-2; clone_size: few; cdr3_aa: CASARTSGNTGELFF; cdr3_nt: TGTGCCAGCGCCCGGACTAGCGGGAACACCGGGGAGCTGTTTTTT
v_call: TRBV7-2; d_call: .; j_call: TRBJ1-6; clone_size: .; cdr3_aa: CASSPLQGYNSPLHF; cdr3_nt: TGTGCCAGCAGCCCCCTACAGGGCTATAATTCACCCCTCCACTTT
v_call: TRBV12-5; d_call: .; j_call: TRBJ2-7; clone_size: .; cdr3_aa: CASGPGFSYEQYF; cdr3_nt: TGTGCTAGTGGTCCAGGGTTCTCCTACGAGCAGTACTTC
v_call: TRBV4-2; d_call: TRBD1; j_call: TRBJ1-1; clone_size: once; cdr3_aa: CASSRTGNTEAFF; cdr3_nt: TGTGCCAGCAGCCGGACAGGTAACACTGAAGCTTTCTTT
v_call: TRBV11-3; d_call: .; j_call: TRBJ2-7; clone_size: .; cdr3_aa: CASSSSSYEQYF; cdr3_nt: TGTGCCAGCAGTTCTAGCTCCTACGAGCAGTACTTC
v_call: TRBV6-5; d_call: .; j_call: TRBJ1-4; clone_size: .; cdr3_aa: CASISGTANEKLFF; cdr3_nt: TGTGCCAGCATCTCCGGGACTGCCAATGAAAAACTGTTTTTT
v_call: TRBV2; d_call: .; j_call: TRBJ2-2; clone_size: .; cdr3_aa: CASQGQGVTGELFF; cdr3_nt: TGTGCCAGCCAAGGCCAGGGCGTGACCGGGGAGCTGTTTTTT
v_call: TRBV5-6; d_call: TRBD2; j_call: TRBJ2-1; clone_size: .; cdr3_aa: CASSDDRDYRRLDEQFF; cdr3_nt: TGTGCCAGCAGCGACGACCGGGACTACAGACGTCTCGATGAGCAGTTCTTC
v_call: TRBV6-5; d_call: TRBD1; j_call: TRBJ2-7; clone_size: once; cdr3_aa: CASSSGAGQANSPF; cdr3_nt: TGTGCCAGCAGCTCTGGGGCTGGACAGGCGAACTCTCCTTTC
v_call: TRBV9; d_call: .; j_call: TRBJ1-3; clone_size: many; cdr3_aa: CASSVEPSSGNTIYF; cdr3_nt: TGTGCCAGCAGCGTAGAACCGAGCTCTGGAAACACCATATATTTT
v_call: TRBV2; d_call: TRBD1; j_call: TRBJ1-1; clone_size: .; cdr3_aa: CASSGTGGNTEAFF; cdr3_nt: TGTGCCAGCAGTGGGACAGGGGGGAACACTGAAGCTTTCTTT
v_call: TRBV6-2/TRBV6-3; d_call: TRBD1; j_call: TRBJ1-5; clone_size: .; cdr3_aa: CASSAGTGSNQPQHF; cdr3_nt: TGTGCCAGCAGCGCCGGGACAGGTTCCAATCAGCCCCAGCATTTT
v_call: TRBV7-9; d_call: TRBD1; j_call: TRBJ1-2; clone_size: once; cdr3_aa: CASTVTGGSGYTF; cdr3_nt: TGTGCCAGCACCGTGACAGGGGGAAGTGGCTACACCTTC
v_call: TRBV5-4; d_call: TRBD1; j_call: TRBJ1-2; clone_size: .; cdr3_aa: CASSSVTGGYYGYTF; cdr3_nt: TGTGCCAGCAGCTCAGTGACAGGGGGCTACTATGGCTACACCTTC
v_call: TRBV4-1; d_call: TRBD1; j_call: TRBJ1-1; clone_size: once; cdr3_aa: CASSQGRQGNTEAFF; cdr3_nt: TGCGCCAGCAGCCAAGGGCGACAGGGGAACACTGAAGCTTTCTTT
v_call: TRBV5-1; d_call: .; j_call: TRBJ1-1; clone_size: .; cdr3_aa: CASSSYQGITEAFF; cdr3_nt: TGCGCCAGCAGCTCGTATCAGGGAATCACTGAAGCTTTCTTT